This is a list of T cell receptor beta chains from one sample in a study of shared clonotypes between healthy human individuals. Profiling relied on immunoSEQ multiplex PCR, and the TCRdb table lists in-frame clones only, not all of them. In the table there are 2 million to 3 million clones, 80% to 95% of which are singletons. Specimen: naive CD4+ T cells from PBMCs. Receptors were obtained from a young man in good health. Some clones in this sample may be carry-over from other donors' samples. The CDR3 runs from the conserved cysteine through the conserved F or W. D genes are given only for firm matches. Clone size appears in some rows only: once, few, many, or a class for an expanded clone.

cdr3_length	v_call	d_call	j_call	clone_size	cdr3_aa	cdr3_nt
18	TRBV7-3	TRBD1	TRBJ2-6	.	CASSETGQPYSGANVLTF	TGTGCCAGCAGCGAAACGGGACAGCCCTACTCTGGGGCCAACGTCCTGACTTTC
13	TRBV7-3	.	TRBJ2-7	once	CASWSRGPYEQYF	TGTGCCAGTTGGTCCCGGGGCCCCTACGAGCAGTACTTC
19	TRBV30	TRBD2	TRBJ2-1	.	CAWIPLIVRTSGPYNEQFF	TGTGCCTGGATCCCCCTGATCGTCCGGACTAGCGGGCCCTACAATGAGCAGTTCTTC
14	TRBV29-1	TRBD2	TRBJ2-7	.	CSVAGLAGVGEQYF	TGCAGCGTGGCGGGACTAGCGGGAGTAGGTGAGCAGTACTTC
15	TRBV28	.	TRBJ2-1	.	CASSFSGAVYNEQFF	TGTGCCAGCAGTTTCTCCGGGGCCGTATACAATGAGCAGTTCTTC
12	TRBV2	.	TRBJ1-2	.	CASRGLEAGYTF	TGTGCCAGCAGAGGACTCGAAGCCGGCTACACCTTC
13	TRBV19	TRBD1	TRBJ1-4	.	CASSAGGVEKLFF	TGTGCCAGTAGTGCAGGGGGCGTAGAAAAACTGTTTTTT
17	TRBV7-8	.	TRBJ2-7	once	CASSLAGAWGRAYEQYF	TGTGCCAGCAGCTTAGCCGGGGCCTGGGGCCGAGCCTACGAGCAGTACTTC
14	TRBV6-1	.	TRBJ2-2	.	CASSRGQNTGELFF	TGTGCCAGCAGTAGGGGACAGAACACCGGGGAGCTGTTTTTT
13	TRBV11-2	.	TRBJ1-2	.	CASSLTSTYGYTF	TGTGCCAGCAGCTTAACTTCCACTTATGGCTACACCTTC
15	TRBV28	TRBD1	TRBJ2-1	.	CASSDRDRGTGRQFF	TGTGCCAGCAGTGACCGGGACAGGGGTACGGGAAGGCAGTTCTTC
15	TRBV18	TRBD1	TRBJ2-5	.	CASSPGTGGRETQYF	TGTGCCAGCTCACCGGGGACAGGGGGCAGGGAGACCCAGTACTTC
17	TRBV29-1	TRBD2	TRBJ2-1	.	CSVEGLAGGQSYNEQFF	TGCAGCGTTGAGGGACTAGCGGGAGGCCAGTCCTACAATGAGCAGTTCTTC
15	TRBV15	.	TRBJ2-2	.	CATRGQSPNTGELFF	TGTGCCACAAGGGGCCAGAGCCCGAACACCGGGGAGCTGTTTTTT
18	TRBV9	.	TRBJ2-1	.	CASSPRFSARSSYNEQFF	TGTGCCAGCAGCCCCCGTTTTAGCGCGCGGAGCTCCTACAATGAGCAGTTCTTC
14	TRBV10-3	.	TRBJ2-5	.	CAISESGRRETQYF	TGTGCCATCAGTGAGTCGGGCAGGAGGGAGACCCAGTACTTC
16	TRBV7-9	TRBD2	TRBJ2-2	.	CASSPGLASGTGELFF	TGTGCCAGCAGCCCGGGACTAGCGTCAGGCACCGGGGAGCTGTTTTTT
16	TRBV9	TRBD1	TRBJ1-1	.	CASSGGPTGGLAEAFF	TGTGCCAGCAGCGGGGGGCCCACAGGGGGCTTGGCTGAAGCTTTCTTT
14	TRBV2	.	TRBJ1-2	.	CAGSVQQANYGYTF	TGTGCCGGGTCGGTGCAGCAGGCTAACTATGGCTACACCTTC
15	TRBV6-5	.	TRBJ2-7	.	CASSYSSAFSYEQYF	TGTGCCAGCAGTTACTCGAGTGCATTCTCCTACGAGCAGTACTTC
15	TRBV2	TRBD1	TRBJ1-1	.	CASRPTGGDNTEAFF	TGTGCCAGCAGGCCGACAGGGGGCGATAACACTGAAGCTTTCTTT
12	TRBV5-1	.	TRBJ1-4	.	CASRGAGEKLFF	TGCGCCAGCAGAGGGGCTGGAGAAAAACTGTTTTTT
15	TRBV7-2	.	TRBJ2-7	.	CASSSRDKITYEQYF	TGTGCCAGCAGCTCCCGGGACAAAATAACCTACGAGCAGTACTTC
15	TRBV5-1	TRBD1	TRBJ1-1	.	CASSTQDREGTEAFF	TGCGCCAGCAGCACGCAGGACAGGGAGGGAACTGAAGCTTTCTTT
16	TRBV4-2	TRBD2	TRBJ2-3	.	CASSRGASGSTDTQYF	TGTGCCAGCAGCCGCGGAGCTAGCGGGAGCACAGATACGCAGTATTTT